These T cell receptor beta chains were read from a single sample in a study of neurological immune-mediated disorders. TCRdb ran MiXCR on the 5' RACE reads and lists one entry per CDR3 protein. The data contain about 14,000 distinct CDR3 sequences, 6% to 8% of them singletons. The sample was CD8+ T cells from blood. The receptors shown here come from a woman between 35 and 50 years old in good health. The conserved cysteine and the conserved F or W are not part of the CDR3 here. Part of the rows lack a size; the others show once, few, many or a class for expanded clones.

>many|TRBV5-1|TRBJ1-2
ASSLPGQDYGYT
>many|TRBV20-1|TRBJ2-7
SASFADSYEQY
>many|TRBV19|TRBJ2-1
ASSIGGYNEQF
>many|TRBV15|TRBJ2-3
ATSRGLAVDTQY
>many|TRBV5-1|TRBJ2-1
ASSPAGLNEQF
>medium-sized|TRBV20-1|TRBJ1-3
SAESGELENTIY
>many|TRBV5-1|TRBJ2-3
ASSEEGADTQY
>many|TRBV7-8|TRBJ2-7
ASSRHYPRDRAAYEQY
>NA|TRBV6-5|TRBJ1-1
ASRETGGTEAF
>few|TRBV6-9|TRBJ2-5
ASSYYGTSGVYKTQY
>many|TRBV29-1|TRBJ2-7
SVHPGTGSHEQY
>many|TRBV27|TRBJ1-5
ASSLGGGSNQPQH
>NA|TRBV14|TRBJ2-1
ASSQDTREWLNNEQF
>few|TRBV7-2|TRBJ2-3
ASSLGNTQY
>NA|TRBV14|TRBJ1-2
ASSDGGNGYT
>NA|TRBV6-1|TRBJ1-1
ASRIYTEAF
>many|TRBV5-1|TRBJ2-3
ASSLDRGRTDTQY
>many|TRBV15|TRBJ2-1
ATSRAGGSGNEQF
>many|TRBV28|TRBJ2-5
ASSDSQREDQIDQY
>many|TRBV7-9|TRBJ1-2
ASSPDGSWPYT
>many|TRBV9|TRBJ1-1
ASSVLPGQGVFTEAF
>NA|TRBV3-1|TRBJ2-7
VSSQGLSYEQY
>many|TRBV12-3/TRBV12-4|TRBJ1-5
ASSPDLGQPQH
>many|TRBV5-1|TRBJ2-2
ASSLGAGANTGELF
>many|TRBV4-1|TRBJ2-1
ASSGRLGSEQF
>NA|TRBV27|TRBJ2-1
SSSFWRVNEQF